A single T cell receptor beta chain is shown here with its context. Its target antigen remains unknown. No much larger clone exists at a distance of one base, and base qualities are not known. Using the immunoSEQ hsTCRbeta Kit, TCR beta CDR3 regions were sequenced from DNA. As for the authors' bioinformatics: The ImmunoSEQ Analyzer was used to analyse the TCR sequencing data. T cell clonality was defined as 1 minus Pielou's evenness computed on productive rearrangements. The inverse Simpson index, applied to productive templates, was used to measure T cell diversity. T cell density was defined as TCR beta template counts normalized to usable DNA, with usable DNA estimated by amplification and sequencing of housekeeping genes. Two-sided Kruskal-Wallis tests were used to compare TCR metrics across histologic stages. In its TCRdb copy, this immuneACCESS table keeps in-frame sequences only and misses some clones. Where compared with another copy, unresolved V genes explain less than half of these, and the others have no known cause. V and J calls and clone size are as listed in that table; D and trimming were resolved from the DNA. The sample table records about 1,800 clones; over 65% of these occur just once. The top ten hold roughly 2.7% of the sample.

This sample is drawn from a study of immune evolution from preneoplasia to lung adenocarcinoma (dated by TCRdb to 2020 to 2023). With regard to the full study: HLA loss of heterozygosity was observed in roughly 6.8%, 16% and 36% of AIS, MIA and ADC lesions, respectively, and was not observed in any AAH lesions. Immune contexture across lung adenocarcinoma precursors and invasive adenocarcinoma was profiled using immune gene expression, TCR sequencing and multiplex immunofluorescence. Resected precursor lesions (AAH, AIS, MIA) and invasive adenocarcinomas were compared with paired morphologically normal lung tissue. Sample size was determined by specimen availability and not by a prior power calculation. The immune data were combined with whole exome sequencing and methylation data from the same cohort of nodules. A total of approximately 48 patients with pulmonary nodules who underwent surgical resection were included in the overall cohort. TCR sequencing data came from a few dozen patients. The study reported that 90 to 120 samples were used for TCR sequencing. POLYSOLVER was used to infer class I HLA alleles from exome data, and LOHHLA was used to detect allele-specific HLA loss.

What the study reported, not specific to this receptor: Findings were based on association rather than direct causation; larger cohorts with long-term follow-up and longitudinal biopsies were deemed needed. Normal lung had the highest top T cell clone frequencies, and these frequencies appeared to fall progressively from AAH through AIS, MIA and invasive adenocarcinoma. KRAS-mutant nodules showed the highest T cell clonality compared with EGFR-mutant or double wild-type lesions. Because every patient came from Japan and China, how well the results apply to Western populations was uncertain. Clonality was highest in normal lung, while later-stage lesions appeared to show lower clonality but higher T cell density and diversity.

Between about 2013 and 2017, the patients underwent resection in either Japan or China. Histologic diagnosis of each case was confirmed independently by two lung cancer pathologists on H&E slides. For nucleic acid extraction, premalignant or tumor cells were enriched by macro-dissection following pathologic assessment. FFPE tissue was used for DNA isolation with the AllPrep DNA/RNA FFPE Kit. The CDR1 and CDR2 encoded by the germline V gene are SGDLS and YYNGEE. V sheds 0 bases and J sheds 5 bases, leaving 14 bases between their ends. Inclusive of the bounding cysteine and phenylalanine, the CDR3 is 15 residues long. The sequence is cut down to CDR3 DNA, 45 bases in frame from base 1.

The chain uses TRBV9 and TRBJ1-2; the D gene cannot be resolved reliably. The source material was FFPE invasive lung adenocarcinoma tissue. What the cell subset or site label conveys for this sample: frankly invasive lung adenocarcinoma (ADC). This clonotype originated in a person in their fifties with lung adenocarcinoma. The CDR3: CASSVGAATTYGYTF. The bases are TGTGCCAGCAGCGTAGGGGCAGCTACCACTTATGGCTACACCTTC.